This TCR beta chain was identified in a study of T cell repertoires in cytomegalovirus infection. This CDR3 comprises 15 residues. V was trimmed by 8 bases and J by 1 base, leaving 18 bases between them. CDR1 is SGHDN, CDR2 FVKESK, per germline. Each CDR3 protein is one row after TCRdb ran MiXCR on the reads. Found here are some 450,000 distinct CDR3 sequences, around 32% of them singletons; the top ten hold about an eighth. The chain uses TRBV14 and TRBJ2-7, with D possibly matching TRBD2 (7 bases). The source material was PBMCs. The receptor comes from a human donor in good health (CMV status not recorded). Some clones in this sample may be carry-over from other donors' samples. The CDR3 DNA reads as TGTGCCAGCCCGGGTGGAGGGGGGGTTTCCTACGAGCAGTACTTC. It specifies CASPGGGGVSYEQYF.